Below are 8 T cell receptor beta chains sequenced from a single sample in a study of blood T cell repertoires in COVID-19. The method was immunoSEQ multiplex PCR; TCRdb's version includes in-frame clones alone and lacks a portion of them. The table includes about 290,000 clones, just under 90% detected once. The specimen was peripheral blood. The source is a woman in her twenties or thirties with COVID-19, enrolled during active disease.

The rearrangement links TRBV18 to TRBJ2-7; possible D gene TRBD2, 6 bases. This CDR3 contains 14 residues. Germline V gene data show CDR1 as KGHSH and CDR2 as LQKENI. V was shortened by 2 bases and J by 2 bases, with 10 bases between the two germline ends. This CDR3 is CASSPETGAYEQYF. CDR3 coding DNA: TGTGCCAGCTCACCAGAGACGGGGGCCTACGAGCAGTACTTC.

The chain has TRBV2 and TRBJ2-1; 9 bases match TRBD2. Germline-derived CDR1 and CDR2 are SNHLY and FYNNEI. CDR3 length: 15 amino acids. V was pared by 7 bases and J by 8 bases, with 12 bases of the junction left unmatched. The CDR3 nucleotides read TGTGCCAGCACGGGTTGGTCTAGCGGGGCATATGAGCAGTTCTTC. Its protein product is CASTGWSSGAYEQFF.

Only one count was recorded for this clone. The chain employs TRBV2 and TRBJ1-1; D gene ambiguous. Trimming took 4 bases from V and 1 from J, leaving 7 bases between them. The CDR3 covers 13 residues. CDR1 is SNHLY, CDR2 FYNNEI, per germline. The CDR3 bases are TGTGCCAGCAGTGGATTGCGGAACACTGAAGCTTTCTTT. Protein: CASSGLRNTEAFF. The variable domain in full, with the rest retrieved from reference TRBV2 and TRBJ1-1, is EPEVTQTPSHQVTQMGQEVILRCVPISNHLYFYWYRQILGQKVEFLVSFYNNEISEKSEIFDDQFSVERPDGSNFTLKIRSTKLEDSAMYFCASSGLRNTEAFFGQGTRLTVV.

In DNA form, the CDR3 reads TGTGCCAGCAGCCCTCCTGAGAAACTCACCCTCCACTTT. Protein sequence: CASSPPEKLTLHF. V usage is TRBV6-6 and J usage is TRBJ1-6; D unresolved. Looked up from germline, CDR1 is MNHNY and CDR2 is SVGAGI (reference sequence). The CDR3 is 13 residues long. V was pared by 6 bases and J by 14 bases, with 17 bases between.

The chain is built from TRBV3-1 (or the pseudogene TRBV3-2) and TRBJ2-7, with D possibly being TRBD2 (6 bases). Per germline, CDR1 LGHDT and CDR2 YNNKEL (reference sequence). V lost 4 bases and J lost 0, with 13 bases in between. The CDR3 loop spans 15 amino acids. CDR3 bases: TGTGCCAGCAGCCTCCTGGGGGGAAGCTCCTACGAGCAGTACTTC. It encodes CASSLLGGSSYEQYF.

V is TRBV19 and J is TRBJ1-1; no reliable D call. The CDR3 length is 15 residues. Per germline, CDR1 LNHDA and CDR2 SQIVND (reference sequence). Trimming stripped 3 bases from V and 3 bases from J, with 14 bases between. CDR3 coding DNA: TGTGCCAGTAGTATCCTCCCTGGGCGGGACACTGAAGCTTTCTTT. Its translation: CASSILPGRDTEAFF.

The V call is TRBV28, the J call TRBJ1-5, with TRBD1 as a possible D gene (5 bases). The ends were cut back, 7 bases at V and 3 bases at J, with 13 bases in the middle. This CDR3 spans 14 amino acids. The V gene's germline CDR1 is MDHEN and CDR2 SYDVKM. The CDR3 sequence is CASIVGGLNQPQHF. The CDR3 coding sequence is TGTGCCAGCATAGTGGGGGGTCTCAATCAGCCCCAGCATTTT.

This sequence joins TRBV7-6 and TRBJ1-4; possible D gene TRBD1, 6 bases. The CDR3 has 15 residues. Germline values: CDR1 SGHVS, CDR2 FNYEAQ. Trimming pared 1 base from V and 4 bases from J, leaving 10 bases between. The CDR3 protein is CASSLGVRGNEKLFF. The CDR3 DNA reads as TGTGCCAGCAGCTTAGGGGTCAGGGGTAATGAAAAACTGTTTTTT. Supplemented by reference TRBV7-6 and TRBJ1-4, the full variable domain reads GAGVSQSPRYKVTKRGQDVALRCDPISGHVSLYWYRQALGQGPEFLTYFNYEAQQDKSGLPNDRFSAERPEGSISTLTIQRTEQRDSAMYRCASSLGVRGNEKLFFGSGTQLSVL.